This T cell receptor (beta chain) comes out of a study of cytomegalovirus exposure and HLA in healthy donors. The study, taken as a whole, reports: Listed as cytomegalovirus-associated were over 150 TCR beta chains. Sequencing likely caused a cluster of highly shared sequence variants. With later analysis, a missense DCLRE1C variant became linked to TCR beta V- and J-gene trimming.

The germline V gene has CDR1 GTSNPN and CDR2 SVGIG (reference sequence). V lost 0 bases and J 4 bases, leaving 9 bases between the germline ends. CDR3 length equals 13 residues. Note on this clone: Antigen unknown.

13 Jbeta primers and 60 Vbeta primers were used for the PCR. Generated by immunoSEQ multiplex PCR, the TCRdb table keeps only in-frame clones and is missing some. The sample features some 51,000 clones, with approximately 26% in its top ten. This receptor was obtained from a man in his forties or fifties in good health and CMV-seropositive. This chain joins TRBV30 and TRBJ1-1, with D maybe TRBD1 (5 bases). The specimen was PBMCs. The CDR3 region has the DNA TGTGCCTGGAGTGTAGCAGGGTCCACTGAAGCTTTCTTT. Amino acid sequence: CAWSVAGSTEAFF.